What follows describes a single T cell receptor (beta chain). The CDR3 totals 16 residues. Looked up from germline, CDR1 is KGHSH and CDR2 is LQKENI. After removal of 5 bases from V and 1 base from J, the junction contained 6 bases not matched to a gene. This entry is derived from a study of blood T cell repertoires in COVID-19. This table comes from immunoSEQ multiplex PCR, and its TCRdb copy is limited to in-frame clones, with some not included. This repertoire shows roughly 100,000 clones, around 90% found once; its top ten account for 6.5% to 8%. The chain links TRBV18 to TRBJ2-2; 8 bases match TRBD1. This clonotype originated in a man aged 18-30 years with COVID-19, enrolled during active disease. Sequenced sample: peripheral blood. CDR3 nucleotide sequence: TGTGCCAGCTCATCCAGTGGGACAGGGAACACCGGGGAGCTGTTTTTT. Its protein product is CASSSSGTGNTGELFF. Drawing the rest from reference TRBV18 and TRBJ2-2, the complete variable domain is NAGVMQNPRHLVRRRGQEARLRCSPMKGHSHVYWYRQLPEEGLKFMVYLQKENIIDESGMPKERFSAEFPKEGPSILRIQQVVRGDSAAYFCASSSSGTGNTGELFFGEGSRLTVL.